A selection of T cell receptor beta chains follows, all from one sample in a study of OX40 agonist ivuxolimab in advanced cancers. The repertoire was sequenced with immunoSEQ multiplex PCR; TCRdb's copy has only in-frame clones and lacks some. The sample shows approximately 89,000 clones, around 90% of them seen only once. Sequences were derived from CD4+ or CD8+ T cells sorted from blood, sampled in a trial of the OX40 agonist ivuxolimab. Receptors originate from an adult with an advanced solid tumor such as melanoma, head and neck, liver or kidney cancer. The conserved cysteine and the conserved F or W are not part of the CDR3 here. The order of the fields is V gene, J gene, CDR3 protein.

TRBV11-2	TRBJ2-3	ASSLLRGGSTDTQY
TRBV30	TRBJ2-2	AWSAVGLNTGELF
TRBV30	TRBJ1-4	AWSAGIINEKLF
TRBV6-1	TRBJ2-5	ASSSGTSGKETQY
TRBV7-6	TRBJ1-4	ASSFGGAHEKLF
TRBV4-2	TRBJ2-7	ASSQEPPSGGKGEQY
TRBV5-1	TRBJ2-7	ASSLASGPYEQY
TRBV27	TRBJ2-3	ASRGLGGSFDTQY
TRBV28	TRBJ1-2	ASSLVTRPYGYT
TRBV21-1	TRBJ2-5	ASSPSGSWLQTQY
TRBV6-6	TRBJ1-3	ASFQGAGNTIY
TRBV29-1	TRBJ2-1	SVRRHNEQF
TRBV5-6	TRBJ1-1	ASSFRERMNTEAF